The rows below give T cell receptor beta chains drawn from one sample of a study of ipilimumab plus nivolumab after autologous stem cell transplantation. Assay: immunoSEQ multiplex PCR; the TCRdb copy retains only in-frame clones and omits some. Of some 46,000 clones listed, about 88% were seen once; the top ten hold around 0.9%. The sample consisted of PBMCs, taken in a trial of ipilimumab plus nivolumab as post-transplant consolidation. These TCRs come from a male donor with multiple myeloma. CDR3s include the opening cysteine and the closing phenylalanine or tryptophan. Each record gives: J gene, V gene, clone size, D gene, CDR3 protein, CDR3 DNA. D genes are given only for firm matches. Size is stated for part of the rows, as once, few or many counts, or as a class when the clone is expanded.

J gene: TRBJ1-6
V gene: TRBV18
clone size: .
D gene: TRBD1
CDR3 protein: CASRDRDGRNSPLHF
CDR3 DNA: TGTGCCAGCCGCGACAGGGATGGAAGGAATTCACCCCTCCACTTT

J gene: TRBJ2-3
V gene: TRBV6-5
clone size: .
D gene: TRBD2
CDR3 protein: CASSYSGAGLGTQYF
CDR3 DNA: TGTGCCAGCAGTTACTCAGGAGCGGGACTGGGTACGCAGTATTTT

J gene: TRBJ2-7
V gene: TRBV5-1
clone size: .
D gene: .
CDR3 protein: CASSPAGLSREQYF
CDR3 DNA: TGCGCCAGCAGCCCGGCGGGACTTAGCCGAGAGCAGTACTTC

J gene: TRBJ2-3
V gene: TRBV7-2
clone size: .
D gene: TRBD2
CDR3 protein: CASSLGGTSGTDTQYF
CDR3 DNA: TGTGCCAGCAGCTTAGGCGGGACTAGCGGAACAGATACGCAGTATTTT

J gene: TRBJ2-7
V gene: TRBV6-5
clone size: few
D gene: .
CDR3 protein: CASSYSPPWSEQYF
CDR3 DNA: TGTGCCAGCAGTTACTCTCCCCCGTGGTCCGAGCAGTACTTC

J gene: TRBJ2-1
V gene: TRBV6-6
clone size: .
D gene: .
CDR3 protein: CASSTALGDRLTQFF
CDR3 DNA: TGTGCCAGCAGCACAGCCTTGGGGGATCGGCTGACGCAGTTCTTC

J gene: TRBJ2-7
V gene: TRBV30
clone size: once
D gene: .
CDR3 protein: CAWSLTGYYEQYF
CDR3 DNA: TGTGCCTGGAGCTTGACAGGATACTACGAGCAGTACTTC

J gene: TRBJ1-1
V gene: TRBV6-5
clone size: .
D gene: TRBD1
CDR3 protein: CASSTGQGNTEAFF
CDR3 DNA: TGTGCCAGCAGTACAGGACAGGGGAACACTGAAGCTTTCTTT

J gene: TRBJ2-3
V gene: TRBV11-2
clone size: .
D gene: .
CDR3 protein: CASSTRTDTQYF
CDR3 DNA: TGTGCCAGCAGCACCCGCACAGATACGCAGTATTTT

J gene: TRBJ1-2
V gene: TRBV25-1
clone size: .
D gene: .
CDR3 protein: CASSESPGDPFGYGYTF
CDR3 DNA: TGTGCCAGCAGTGAATCGCCAGGGGACCCCTTTGGCTATGGCTACACCTTC

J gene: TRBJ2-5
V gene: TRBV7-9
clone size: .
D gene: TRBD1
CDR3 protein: CASSLNTGDGETQYF
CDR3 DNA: TGTGCCAGCAGCTTAAATACAGGGGACGGGGAGACCCAGTACTTC

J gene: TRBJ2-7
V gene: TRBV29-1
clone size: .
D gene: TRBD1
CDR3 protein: CSVLSGTGSYEQYF
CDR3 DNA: TGCAGCGTTTTATCCGGGACAGGGTCCTACGAGCAGTACTTC

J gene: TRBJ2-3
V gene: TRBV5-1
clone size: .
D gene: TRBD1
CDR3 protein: CASSAGTGQYTDTQYF
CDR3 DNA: TGCGCCAGCAGCGCTGGGACAGGGCAGTACACAGATACGCAGTATTTT

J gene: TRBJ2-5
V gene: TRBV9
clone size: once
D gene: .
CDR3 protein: CASSTPGAGETQYF
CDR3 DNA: TGTGCCAGCAGCACGCCAGGGGCAGGGGAGACCCAGTACTTC

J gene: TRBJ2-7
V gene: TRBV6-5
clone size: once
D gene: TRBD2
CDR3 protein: CASSSPGLAGNEQYF
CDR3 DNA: TGTGCCAGCAGTAGTCCCGGACTAGCGGGGAACGAGCAGTACTTC

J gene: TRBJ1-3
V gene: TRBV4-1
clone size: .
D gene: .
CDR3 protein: CASRGFTSGNTIYF
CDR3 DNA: TGCGCCAGCAGAGGATTTACCTCTGGAAACACCATATATTTT

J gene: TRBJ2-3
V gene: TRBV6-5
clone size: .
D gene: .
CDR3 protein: CASGQADTQYF
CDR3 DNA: TGTGCCAGCGGTCAGGCAGATACGCAGTATTTT

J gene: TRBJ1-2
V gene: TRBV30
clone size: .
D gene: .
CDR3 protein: CAWSDSYGYTF
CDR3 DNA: TGTGCCTGGAGTGACAGCTATGGCTACACCTTC

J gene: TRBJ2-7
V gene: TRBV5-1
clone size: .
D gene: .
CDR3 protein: CASSLYGEYEQYF
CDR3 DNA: TGCGCCAGCAGCTTGTACGGAGAATACGAGCAGTACTTC

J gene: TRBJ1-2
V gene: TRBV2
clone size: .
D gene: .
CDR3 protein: CASSGNSGNYGYTF
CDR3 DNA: TGTGCCAGCAGTGGAAATTCAGGGAACTATGGCTACACCTTC

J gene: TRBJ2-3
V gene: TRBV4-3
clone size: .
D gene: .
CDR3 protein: CASSQESGSAWTQYF
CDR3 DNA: TGCGCCAGCAGCCAAGAGTCCGGGAGTGCTTGGACGCAGTATTTT

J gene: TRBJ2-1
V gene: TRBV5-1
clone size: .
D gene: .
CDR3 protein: CASSLGADTYNEQFF
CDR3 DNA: TGCGCCAGCAGCTTGGGGGCGGACACCTACAATGAGCAGTTCTTC

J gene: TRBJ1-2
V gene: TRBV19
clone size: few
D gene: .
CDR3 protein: CASSISLYGYTF
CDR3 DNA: TGTGCCAGTAGTATTTCGCTCTATGGCTACACCTTC

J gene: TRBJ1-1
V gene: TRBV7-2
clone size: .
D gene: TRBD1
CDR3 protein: CASSLYVRGRVTEAFF
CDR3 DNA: TGTGCCAGCAGCTTATATGTCAGGGGGCGCGTGACTGAAGCTTTCTTT

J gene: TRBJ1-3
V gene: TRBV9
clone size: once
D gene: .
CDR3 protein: CASNGGVGFSGNTIYF
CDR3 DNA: TGTGCCAGCAACGGAGGGGTAGGTTTTTCTGGAAACACCATATATTTT

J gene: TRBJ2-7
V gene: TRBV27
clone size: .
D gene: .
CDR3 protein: CASSHPDSGEQYF
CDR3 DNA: TGTGCCAGCAGTCATCCAGACTCGGGGGAGCAGTACTTC

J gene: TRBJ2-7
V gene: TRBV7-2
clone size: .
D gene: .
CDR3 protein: CASRFQGGGIVYEQYF
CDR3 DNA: TGTGCCAGCAGATTCCAGGGGGGAGGGATTGTTTACGAGCAGTACTTC

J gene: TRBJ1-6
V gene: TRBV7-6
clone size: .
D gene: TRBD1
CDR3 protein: CASSFGRQGSYNSPLHF
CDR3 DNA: TGTGCCAGCAGCTTTGGCCGACAGGGCTCCTATAATTCACCCCTCCACTTT

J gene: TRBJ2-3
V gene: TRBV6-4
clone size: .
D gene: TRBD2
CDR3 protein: CASSPGGADTQYF
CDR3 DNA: TGTGCCAGCAGTCCCGGGGGGGCGGATACGCAGTATTTT

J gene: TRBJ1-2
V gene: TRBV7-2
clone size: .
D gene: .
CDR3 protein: CASSSGLLYGYTF
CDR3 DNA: TGTGCCAGCAGTTCGGGGCTTCTCTATGGCTACACCTTC

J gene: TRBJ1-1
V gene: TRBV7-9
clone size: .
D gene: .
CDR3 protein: CASSPRGGLNTEAFF
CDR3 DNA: TGTGCCAGCAGCCCCCGGGGAGGATTGAACACTGAAGCTTTCTTT

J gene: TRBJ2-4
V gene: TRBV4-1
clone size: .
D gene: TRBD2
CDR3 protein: CASSQDGSLSGRNIQYF
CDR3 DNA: TGCGCCAGCAGCCAAGATGGAAGCCTTAGCGGGAGGAACATTCAGTACTTC

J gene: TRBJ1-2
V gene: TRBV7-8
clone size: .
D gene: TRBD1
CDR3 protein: CASSLQGANYGYTF
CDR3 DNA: TGTGCCAGCAGCTTACAGGGGGCTAACTATGGCTACACCTTC

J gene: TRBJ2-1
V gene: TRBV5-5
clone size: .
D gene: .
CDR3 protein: CASSSSPLPLGNEQFF
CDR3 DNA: TGTGCCAGCAGCTCTTCCCCACTACCCTTGGGGAATGAGCAGTTCTTC

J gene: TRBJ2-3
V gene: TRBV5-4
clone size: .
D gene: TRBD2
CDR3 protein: CASSLGAGGLTDTQYF
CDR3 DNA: TGTGCCAGCAGCTTGGGAGCGGGGGGTCTCACAGATACGCAGTATTTT

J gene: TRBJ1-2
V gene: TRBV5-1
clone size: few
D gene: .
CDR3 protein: CASSLDASGPSGYTF
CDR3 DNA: TGCGCCAGCAGCTTGGATGCCTCAGGGCCGAGCGGCTACACCTTC

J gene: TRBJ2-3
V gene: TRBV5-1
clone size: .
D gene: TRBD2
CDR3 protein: CASSGGAGGPGDTQYF
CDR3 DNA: TGCGCCAGCAGCGGGGGTGCGGGGGGGCCCGGAGATACGCAGTATTTT

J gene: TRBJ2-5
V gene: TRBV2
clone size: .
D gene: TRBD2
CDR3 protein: CASSGPGLAGGHQETQYF
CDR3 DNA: TGTGCCAGCAGTGGGCCGGGACTAGCGGGGGGGCACCAAGAGACCCAGTACTTC

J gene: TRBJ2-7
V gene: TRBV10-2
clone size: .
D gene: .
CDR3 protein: CASSERRGVYEQYF
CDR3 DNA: TGCGCCAGCAGTGAGAGGCGCGGGGTCTACGAGCAGTACTTC

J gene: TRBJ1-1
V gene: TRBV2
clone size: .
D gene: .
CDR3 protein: CASSEIRQTTEAFF
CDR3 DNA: TGTGCCAGCAGTGAAATCCGACAGACTACTGAAGCTTTCTTT

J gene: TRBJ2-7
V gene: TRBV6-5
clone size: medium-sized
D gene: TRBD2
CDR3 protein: CASTSLATHSYEQYF
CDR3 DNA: TGTGCCAGCACCTCACTAGCGACTCACTCCTACGAGCAGTACTTC

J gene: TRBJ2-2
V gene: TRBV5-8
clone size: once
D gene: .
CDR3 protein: CASRIIADTGELFF
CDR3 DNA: TGTGCCAGCAGGATAATTGCGGACACCGGGGAGCTGTTTTTT

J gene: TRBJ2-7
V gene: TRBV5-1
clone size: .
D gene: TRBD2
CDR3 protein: CASSLVPLLRGLAGKVVEQYF
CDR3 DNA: TGCGCCAGCAGCTTGGTCCCTCTGTTGAGGGGGCTAGCGGGAAAGGTGGTCGAGCAGTACTTC

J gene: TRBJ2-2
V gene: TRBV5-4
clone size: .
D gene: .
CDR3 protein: CASSLGGAEGAGELFF
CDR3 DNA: TGTGCCAGCAGCTTGGGTGGCGCAGAGGGTGCCGGGGAGCTGTTTTTT

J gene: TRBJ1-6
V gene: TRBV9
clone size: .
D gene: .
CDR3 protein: CASSAGSTGTNSPLHF
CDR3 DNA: TGTGCCAGCAGCGCAGGGTCGACAGGAACGAATTCACCCCTCCACTTT

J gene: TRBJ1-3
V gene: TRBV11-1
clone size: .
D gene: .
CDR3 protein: CASSRFSGNTIYF
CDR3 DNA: TGTGCCAGCAGCCGGTTTTCTGGAAACACCATATATTTT

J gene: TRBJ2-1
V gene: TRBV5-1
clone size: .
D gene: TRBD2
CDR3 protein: CASSSASGGYNEQFF
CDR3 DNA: TGCGCCAGCAGCTCGGCTAGCGGAGGCTACAATGAGCAGTTCTTC

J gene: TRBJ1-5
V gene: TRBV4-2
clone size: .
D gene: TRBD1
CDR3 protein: CASQGTGRNHSNQPQHF
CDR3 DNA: TGTGCCAGCCAGGGGACAGGGAGAAACCATAGCAATCAGCCCCAGCATTTT

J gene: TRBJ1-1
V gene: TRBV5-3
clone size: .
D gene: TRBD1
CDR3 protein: CARRKTGTGNTEAFF
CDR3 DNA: TGTGCCAGAAGAAAAACCGGGACAGGGAACACTGAAGCTTTCTTT

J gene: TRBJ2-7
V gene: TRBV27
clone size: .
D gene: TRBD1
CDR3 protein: CASSSIPGQGNSEQYF
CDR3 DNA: TGTGCCAGCAGTTCCATCCCGGGACAGGGGAACTCCGAGCAGTACTTC

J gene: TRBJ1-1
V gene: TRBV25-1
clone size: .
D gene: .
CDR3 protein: CASKRPKNTEAFF
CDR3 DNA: TGTGCCAGCAAGCGCCCAAAGAACACTGAAGCTTTCTTT

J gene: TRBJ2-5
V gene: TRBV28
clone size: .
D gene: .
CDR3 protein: CASSPYRQAQETQYF
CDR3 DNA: TGTGCCAGCAGTCCCTACCGACAGGCACAAGAGACCCAGTACTTC

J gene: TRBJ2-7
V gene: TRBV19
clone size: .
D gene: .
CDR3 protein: CASSTLGYEQYF
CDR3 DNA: TGTGCCAGTAGTACCCTGGGGTACGAGCAGTACTTC

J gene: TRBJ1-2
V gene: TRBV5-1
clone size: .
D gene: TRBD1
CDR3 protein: CASSSETGHYGYTF
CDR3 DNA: TGCGCCAGCAGCTCGGAGACAGGGCACTATGGCTACACCTTC